One and the same sample provided the 25 T cell receptor beta chains below, sequenced in a study of cytomegalovirus exposure and HLA in healthy donors. Primers for the PCR totalled 60 Vbeta and 13 Jbeta. Method: immunoSEQ multiplex PCR; TCRdb's copy keeps in-frame clones and lacks some. The sample consists of some 160,000 clones, roughly 82% of them appearing once. Specimen: PBMCs. The receptors were gathered from a man aged 45-65 years in good health and CMV-seropositive.

This chain connects TRBV5-4 to TRBJ2-1; 9 nucleotides agree with TRBD1. The CDR3 is 15 residues long. Germline trimming cut 4 bases from V and 9 bases from J; bases unmatched to any gene: 11. Germline values: CDR1 SGHNT, CDR2 YYREEE (reference sequence). The CDR3 region is CASSLRDRAWSEQFF. The CDR3 nucleotides read TGTGCCAGCAGCCTAAGGGACAGGGCGTGGAGTGAGCAGTTCTTC.

This sequence joins TRBV28 and TRBJ1-2; TRBD1 agrees at 7 bases. CDR1 and CDR2 from the germline V gene are MDHEN and SYDVKM. The CDR3 is 15 amino acids. J lost 5 bases, V lost 3 bases, and 9 bases had no gene match. For the CDR3, the DNA is TGTGCCAGCAGTTTTGGGGACAGATCACTGTATGGCTACACCTTC. Protein product: CASSFGDRSLYGYTF.

The rearrangement uses TRBV7-2 and TRBJ1-1; tentatively, D is TRBD1 (6 bases). In germline, CDR1 is SGHTA, CDR2 FQGNSA. Trimming left V 2 bases short and J 4 bases short, with 11 bases between. The length of the CDR3 is 14 residues. CDR3 DNA: TGTGCCAGCAGCTTATCAGGACAGAGCACTGAAGCTTTCTTT. It yields the protein CASSLSGQSTEAFF.

V is TRBV5-1 and J is TRBJ1-1, with TRBD1 as a possible D gene (5 bases). The germline gives CDR1 SGHRS, CDR2 YFSETQ. Between the trimmed V and J ends, which lost 3 bases and 8 bases, there was a span of 11 bases. The CDR3 consists of 12 residues. The CDR3, as DNA: TGCGCCAGCAGCTGGGGGGACGGAGAAGCTTTCTTT. Residues: CASSWGDGEAFF.

This rearrangement joins TRBV4-1 to TRBJ2-7; 9 bases map to TRBD1. CDR1 and CDR2 (germline): MGHRA, YSYEKL. The CDR3 has 14 residues. V was clipped by 3 bases and J by 5 bases; unmatched bases: 5. The CDR3 DNA sequence: TGCGCCAGCAGCCAGGGGACAGGGACGGACGAGCAGTACGTC. Its protein product is CASSQGTGTDEQYV.

V is TRBV11-2 and J is TRBJ2-1, with TRBD2 as a possible D gene (5 bases). Germline loops: CDR1 SGHAT, CDR2 FQNNGV. Trimming left V 5 bases short and J 2 bases short, with 7 bases between. CDR3 length equals 13 residues. This CDR3 reads CASSGGTYNEQFF. The CDR3 region has the DNA TGTGCCAGCAGCGGAGGAACCTACAATGAGCAGTTCTTC. Looking up the rest from reference TRBV11-2 and TRBJ2-1 gives the full variable domain: EAGVAQSPRYKIIEKRQSVAFWCNPISGHATLYWYQQILGQGPKLLIQFQNNGVVDDSQLPKDRFSAERLKGVDSTLKIQPAKLEDSAVYLCASSGGTYNEQFFGPGTRLTVL.

The chain recombines TRBV19 with TRBJ2-1; no clear D gene. This CDR3 has 12 amino acids. Trimming removed 3 bases at V and 7 bases at J, with 7 bases between. Germline V gives CDR1 LNHDA, CDR2 SQIVND (reference sequence). The CDR3: CASSMIENEQFF. For the CDR3, the DNA is TGTGCCAGTAGTATGATAGAAAATGAGCAGTTCTTC.

This chain connects TRBV14 to TRBJ2-7; D is perhaps TRBD1 (5 bases). Deletions cut 3 bases from V and 0 bases from J, with 12 bases between. CDR1 and CDR2 (germline): SGHDN, FVKESK. The CDR3 runs 15 residues. The CDR3 sequence is CASSQSRVSSYEQYF. CDR3 bases: TGTGCCAGCAGCCAGAGCAGGGTAAGCTCCTACGAGCAGTACTTC. The entire variable domain, with the rest obtained from reference TRBV14 and TRBJ2-7, is as follows: EAGVTQFPSHSVIEKGQTVTLRCDPISGHDNLYWYRRVMGKEIKFLLHFVKESKQDESGMPNNRFLAERTGGTYSTLKVQPAELEDSGVYFCASSQSRVSSYEQYFGPGTRLTVT.

The rearrangement joins TRBV6-1 to TRBJ2-1; TRBD2 might be the D (5 bases). V gave up 6 bases and J gave up 0 bases, with 9 bases separating them. CDR3 size: 14 residues. Germline CDR1 MNHNS, CDR2 SASEGT. CDR3 sequence (DNA): TGTGCCAGCAGGGGAGACACCTCCTACAATGAGCAGTTCTTC. It codes for CASRGDTSYNEQFF.

The chain joins TRBV5-1 to TRBJ2-5, with TRBD2 matching 11 bases. CDR3 size: 16 residues. V shed 3 bases and J 1 base; nucleotides not matched to a gene: 5. Germline V lookup: CDR1 SGHRS, CDR2 YFSETQ. This chain's CDR3 is CASSSPLAGGQETQYF. The CDR3 nucleotides read TGCGCCAGCAGCTCCCCCCTAGCGGGGGGCCAAGAGACCCAGTACTTC.

The CDR3 sequence is CASSLDAGRRDVSGNTIYF. CDR3 bases: TGTGCCAGCAGCTTAGATGCGGGCAGGCGCGACGTCTCTGGAAACACCATATATTTT. The chain carries TRBV11-3 and TRBJ1-3; D uncertain. V was cut by 0 bases and J by 0 bases, with 18 bases left in between. Per the germline V gene, CDR1 is SGHNT and CDR2 is YENEEA. CDR3 length: 19 residues.

The J gene is TRBJ2-5, the V gene TRBV6-1; possibly TRBD2 for D (7 bases). Trimming shortened V by 3 bases and J by 4 bases, and 15 bases separated the two germline ends. The CDR3 runs 15 residues. Germline CDR1 and CDR2: MNHNS and SASEGT. CDR3 region: CASSDRGRGAETQYF. In nucleotides, the CDR3 is TGTGCCAGCAGTGATCGGGGGAGGGGGGCAGAGACCCAGTACTTC.

V usage is TRBV6-5 and J usage is TRBJ1-4; perhaps TRBD1 as D (5 bases). CDR1 and CDR2 from the germline V gene are MNHEY and SVGAGI. Trimming cost V 6 bases and J 8 bases, with 16 bases left between them. The CDR3 extends over 14 amino acids. This CDR3 reads CASRASGWQEKLFF. As DNA, the CDR3 is TGTGCCAGCAGGGCTTCAGGGTGGCAGGAAAAACTGTTTTTT.

The gene calls are TRBV9 and TRBJ1-2; perhaps TRBD1 as D (6 bases). Germline-derived CDR1 and CDR2 are SGDLS and YYNGEE. V was pared by 4 bases and J by 4 bases, with 14 bases between. The CDR3 runs to 14 residues. The CDR3 nucleotides read TGTGCCAGCAGCCCCCAGGGAGGGGGCTATGGCTACACCTTC. This translates into CASSPQGGGYGYTF.

This sequence joins TRBV6-6 and TRBJ1-5; D is perhaps TRBD1 (6 bases). CDR3 length: 14 residues. Germline CDR1 MNHNY, CDR2 SVGAGI (reference sequence). Trimming stripped 5 bases from V and 2 bases from J, with 10 bases between. The CDR3 DNA sequence: TGTGCCAGCAGTACAAGACAGGGCAATCAGCCCCAGCATTTT. Translation gives CASSTRQGNQPQHF.

The V and J genes are TRBV30 and TRBJ2-3; 7 bases line up with TRBD2. This CDR3 is built from 13 residues. With 7 bases clipped from V and 2 bases from J, the junction kept 6 bases outside the gene matches. Germline V gene sequence: CDR1 GTSNPN, CDR2 SVGIG (reference sequence). CDR3 sequence reads: CASTAGDTDTQYF. The CDR3 DNA is TGTGCCTCCACCGCGGGAGACACAGATACGCAGTATTTT.

Comment on this clone: This CDR3 is also generated by other DNA sequences in the sample. The rearrangement links TRBV2 to TRBJ2-7; 7 positions match TRBD1. Looked up from germline, CDR1 is SNHLY and CDR2 is FYNNEI. CDR3 length: 14 residues. Germline trimming cut 7 bases from V and 2 bases from J; bases unmatched to any gene: 8. The CDR3 region is CASMGDSQTYEQYF. The CDR3 DNA sequence: TGTGCCAGCATGGGGGACAGCCAGACCTACGAGCAGTACTTC.

This chain connects TRBV7-2 to TRBJ2-7; D is ambiguous. V shed 2 bases and J shed 1 base, with 12 bases lying between them. The CDR3 is 15 amino acids. Germline assignment: CDR1 SGHTA and CDR2 FQGNSA. CDR3 nucleotides: TGTGCCAGCAGCTTAAGCCACCTAGGATCCTACGAGCAGTACGTC. Translating it yields CASSLSHLGSYEQYV.

The CDR3 sequence: CASSIGRVDGYTF. CDR3 DNA sequence: TGTGCCAGTAGTATAGGCAGGGTGGATGGCTACACCTTC. This rearrangement joins TRBV19 to TRBJ1-2; a weak D match, TRBD1 (5 bases). The CDR3 covers 13 residues. The V end was cut by 1 base, the J end by 6 bases, with 9 bases between. Germline V gene lookup returns CDR1 LNHDA and CDR2 SQIVND (reference sequence). Supplemented by reference TRBV19 and TRBJ1-2, the full variable domain reads DGGITQSPKYLFRKEGQNVTLSCEQNLNHDAMYWYRQDPGQGLRLIYYSQIVNDFQKGDIAEGYSVSREKKESFPLTVTSAQKNPTAFYLCASSIGRVDGYTFGSGTRLTVV.

J is TRBJ2-7 and V is TRBV6-5; a possible D gene is TRBD1 (5 bases). Trimming pared 1 base from V and 3 bases from J, leaving 7 bases between. CDR1 MNHEY and CDR2 SVGAGI come from the germline V gene. This CDR3 has 13 amino acids. The CDR3 DNA reads TGTGCCAGCAGTTACTTGACAGTCTACGAGCAGTACTTC. This encodes CASSYLTVYEQYF.

This chain links TRBV2 with TRBJ2-1; TRBD1 is a possible D gene (5 bases). This CDR3 has 15 amino acids. Trimming shortened V by 6 bases and J by 4 bases, and 16 bases separated the two germline ends. From germline, CDR1 is SNHLY and CDR2 FYNNEI. For the CDR3, the DNA is TGTGCCAGCAGCGCCGCAGGGTTTGGATACAATGAGCAGTTCTTC. It encodes CASSAAGFGYNEQFF.

The rearrangement uses TRBV27 and TRBJ2-6; TRBD1 is a possible D gene (6 bases). The germline CDR1 and CDR2 sequences are MNHEY and SMNVEV (reference sequence). The ends were cut back, 5 bases at V and 0 bases at J, with 8 bases in the middle. The CDR3 is 15 amino acids. The CDR3 here is CASSMTGSGANVLTF. The CDR3 DNA reads TGTGCCAGCAGTATGACAGGCTCTGGGGCCAACGTCCTGACTTTC.

This chain connects TRBV15 to TRBJ2-1, with TRBD1 identical over 7 bases. The CDR3 contains 15 residues. The germline CDR1 and CDR2 sequences are LNHNV and YYDKDF (reference sequence). V lost 1 base to trimming and J lost 1 base; unmatched junction nucleotides: 1. DNA for the CDR3: TGTGCCACCAGCAGAGGACAGGGTTCCTACAATGAGCAGTTCTTC. This sequence encodes CATSRGQGSYNEQFF.

V is TRBV5-1 and J is TRBJ2-1; no clear D gene. The length of the CDR3 is 14 residues. The V and J ends lost 0 bases and 5 bases respectively, with 9 bases between them. Germline V gene sequence: CDR1 SGHRS, CDR2 YFSETQ. CDR3 region: CASSLERAHNEQFF. CDR3 nucleotide sequence: TGCGCCAGCAGCTTGGAGCGAGCCCACAATGAGCAGTTCTTC.

This chain uses TRBV5-1 with TRBJ1-1; D not certain. Germline V gives CDR1 SGHRS, CDR2 YFSETQ. Trimming shortened V by 1 base and J by 1 base, and 11 bases separated the two germline ends. This CDR3 has 15 amino acids. The CDR3 coding sequence is TGCGCCAGCAGCTTGACTCCAACCGCGAACACTGAAGCTTTCTTT. This gives the protein CASSLTPTANTEAFF.